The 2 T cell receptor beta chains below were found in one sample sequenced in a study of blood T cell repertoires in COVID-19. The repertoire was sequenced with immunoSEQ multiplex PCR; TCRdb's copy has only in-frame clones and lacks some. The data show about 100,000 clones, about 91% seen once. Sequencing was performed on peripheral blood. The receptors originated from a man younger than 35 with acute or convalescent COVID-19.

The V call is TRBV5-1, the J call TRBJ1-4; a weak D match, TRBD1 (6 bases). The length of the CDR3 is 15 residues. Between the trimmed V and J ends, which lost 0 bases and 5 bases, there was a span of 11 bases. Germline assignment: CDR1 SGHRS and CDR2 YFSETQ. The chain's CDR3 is CASSLVAGDNEKLFF. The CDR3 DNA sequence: TGCGCCAGCAGCTTGGTGGCAGGGGACAATGAAAAACTGTTTTTT.

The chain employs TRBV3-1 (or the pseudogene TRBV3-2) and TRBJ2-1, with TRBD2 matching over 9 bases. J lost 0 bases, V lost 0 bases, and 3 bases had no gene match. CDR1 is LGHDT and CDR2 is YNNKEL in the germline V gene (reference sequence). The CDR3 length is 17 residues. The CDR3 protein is CASSQDRLAASYNEQFF. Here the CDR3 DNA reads TGTGCCAGCAGCCAAGATAGACTAGCGGCCTCCTACAATGAGCAGTTCTTC.